Presented here are 11 T cell receptor beta chains from one specimen sequenced in a study of blood T cell repertoires in COVID-19. Here immunoSEQ multiplex PCR was the method, and the copy in TCRdb shows in-frame clones only, minus some. The repertoire holds around 150,000 clones, 78% seen once, with 9.5% to 13% in the top ten. The specimen sequenced was peripheral blood. The receptor set was obtained from a man in his fifties or sixties who had recovered from COVID-19.

The genes are TRBV6-2 or TRBV6-3 and TRBJ1-2, with a tentative D call TRBD1 (5 bases). The V end was cut by 0 bases, the J end by 8 bases, with 22 bases between. The CDR3 has 17 amino acids. The germline V gene encodes CDR1 MNHEY and CDR2 SVGEGT. CDR3 protein: CASSYSAGGLLPGGYTF. The CDR3 nucleotides are TGTGCCAGCAGTTACTCGGCGGGGGGATTACTCCCTGGAGGCTACACCTTC.

The sample holds one count of this clone. The chain has TRBV9 and TRBJ2-1, with a tentative D call TRBD2 (6 bases). The CDR3 sequence is 14 residues long. V dropped 0 bases and J dropped 7 bases, with 11 bases sitting between them. The germline gives CDR1 SGDLS, CDR2 YYNGEE. CDR3 sequence (DNA): TGTGCCAGCAGCGTAGGACCGGCGGGGAATGAGCAGTTCTTC. As protein: CASSVGPAGNEQFF.

A single count supports this clone. The junction does not match germline at one end; this may be a read error. Other DNA sequences in the sample encode the same CDR3. The CDR3 DNA reads TGTGCCCGCAGCGTGCTGGGGGCGGGGGGGGAGCAGTTCTTC. The encoded protein is CARSVLGAGGEQFF. The genes are TRBV11-2 and TRBJ2-1; 9 bases agree with TRBD2. Germline values: CDR1 SGHAT, CDR2 FQNNGV. The CDR3 loop spans 14 amino acids.

The genes are TRBV19 and TRBJ1-2; 7 nucleotides match TRBD1. V shed 7 bases and J 4 bases; nucleotides not matched to a gene: 12. Germline CDR1 and CDR2: LNHDA and SQIVND (reference sequence). This CDR3 is built from 15 residues. CDR3 residues: CASTPGDRQTYGYTF. CDR3 in DNA: TGTGCCAGTACCCCTGGGGACAGACAGACCTATGGCTACACCTTC.

The genes are TRBV6-5 and TRBJ2-2; 7 bases are a match to TRBD1. V lost 6 bases to trimming and J lost 4 bases; unmatched junction nucleotides: 8. From germline, CDR1 is MNHEY and CDR2 SVGAGI. This CDR3 region has 15 residues. This chain's CDR3 is CASRQGLRSTGELFF. The CDR3 DNA sequence: TGTGCCAGCAGACAGGGGCTTCGGAGCACCGGGGAGCTGTTTTTT.

This clone was counted a single time. The gene calls are TRBV15 and TRBJ2-1; D is unclear. CDR3 length: 12 amino acids. The V gene lost 6 bases and the J gene lost 12 bases, with 15 bases spanning the gap. The germline gives CDR1 LNHNV, CDR2 YYDKDF (reference sequence). CDR3 sequence (DNA): TGTGCCACCAGAGACTCCTCTACGAGGCAGTTCTTC. This gives the protein CATRDSSTRQFF.

The genes are TRBV7-6 and TRBJ1-4, with a tentative D call TRBD1 (6 bases). Germline lookup yields CDR1 SGHVS and CDR2 FNYEAQ. This CDR3 comprises 16 residues. Trimming took 3 bases from V and 3 from J, leaving 14 bases between them. As DNA, the CDR3 is TGTGCCAGCAGCTTGCTAGGACAGTCCCCTAATGAAAAACTGTTTTTT. Amino acids: CASSLLGQSPNEKLFF. The whole variable domain, filled in from reference TRBV7-6 and TRBJ1-4, reads GAGVSQSPRYKVTKRGQDVALRCDPISGHVSLYWYRQALGQGPEFLTYFNYEAQQDKSGLPNDRFSAERPEGSISTLTIQRTEQRDSAMYRCASSLLGQSPNEKLFFGSGTQLSVL.

This clone appeared a single time. The chain combines TRBV6-6 with TRBJ2-7, with TRBD1 matching over 10 bases. Germline assignment: CDR1 MNHNY and CDR2 SVGAGI (reference sequence). The CDR3 is 14 residues long. CDR3 region: CGKTGTGVLYEQYF. As DNA, the CDR3 is TGTGGAAAAACGGGGACAGGGGTTCTCTACGAGCAGTACTTC.

For this clone: Other DNA sequences within the sample encode an identical CDR3. The chain is built from TRBV28 and TRBJ1-2; D not resolved. This CDR3 contains 11 residues. V was cut by 8 bases and J by 4 bases, with 8 bases left in between. Germline CDR1 is MDHEN and CDR2 is SYDVKM. The CDR3 sequence: CASGSSYGYTF. The DNA of the CDR3 is TGTGCCAGCGGGAGCTCCTATGGCTACACCTTC.

The V and J genes are TRBV19 and TRBJ1-2, with 8 bases fitting TRBD1. From germline, CDR1 is LNHDA and CDR2 SQIVND (reference sequence). This CDR3 region has 16 residues. V was pared by 6 bases and J by 3 bases, with 12 bases of the junction left unmatched. CDR3 amino acids: CASRLKAGGAYYGYTF. In DNA, the CDR3 is TGTGCCAGTAGACTTAAGGCAGGGGGCGCTTACTATGGCTACACCTTC.

This clone was detected a few times. This chain joins TRBV28 and TRBJ1-4; 7 bases agree with TRBD1. Germline V gives CDR1 MDHEN, CDR2 SYDVKM. The J segment lost 3 bases and the V segment lost 2 bases, leaving 9 bases of the junction unmatched. The CDR3 has 17 residues. The CDR3 DNA is TGTGCCAGCAGTTTACAGGGGGAGAGTCTCTCTAATGAAAAACTGTTTTTT. Protein: CASSLQGESLSNEKLFF.